This T cell receptor (beta chain) was recovered during a study of OX40 agonist ivuxolimab in advanced cancers. Study details: Patients were treated with intravenous ivuxolimab, dosed at 0.01 to 10 mg/kg and infused every 2 weeks.

Data came from immunoSEQ multiplex PCR; TCRdb stores just in-frame clones and leaves some out. The data hold around 45,000 clones, with 80% observed a single time. The CDR3 has 17 amino acids. The ends lost 7 bases at V and 3 bases at J; junction bases unmatched: 14. CDR1 and CDR2 (germline): LNHDA, SQIVND (reference sequence). The material sequenced was CD4+ or CD8+ T cells sorted from blood, taken in a trial of the OX40 agonist ivuxolimab. The sequence derives from an adult with an advanced solid tumor such as melanoma, head and neck, liver or kidney cancer. This chain joins TRBV19 and TRBJ2-3; 9 nucleotides line up with TRBD1. DNA for the CDR3: TGTGCCAGTAACCCGGCCCAGACAGGGGGAAGGACAGATACGCAGTATTTT. This sequence encodes CASNPAQTGGRTDTQYF.